This T cell receptor beta chain emerged from a study of control samples from healthy donors and cancer patients. Germline values: CDR1 LNHDA, CDR2 SQIVND (reference sequence). The CDR3 totals 15 residues. The ends were cut back, 7 bases at V and 1 base at J, with 16 bases in the middle. This table comes from immunoSEQ multiplex PCR, and its TCRdb copy is limited to in-frame clones, with some not included. Among approximately 93,000 clones, about 89% were seen once, and the ten largest hold roughly 9.7%. The V gene is TRBV19, the J gene TRBJ1-2; no firm D call. The sequence derives from a woman between 45 and 65 years old with colorectal cancer. Sequences were obtained from PBMCs. The CDR3 is CASTLTGAFNYGYTF. The CDR3 DNA sequence: TGTGCCAGTACCCTCACCGGAGCTTTTAACTATGGCTACACCTTC.